A single sample is the source of the 20 T cell receptor beta chains below, sequenced in a study of low-dose radiotherapy and immunotherapy resistance in tumors. With TRAV- and TRBV-specific primers, first-strand cDNA was made, covering the alpha and beta chains. Amplification of TCRs used a constant-region primer and V-primer adapter for 20 PCR cycles. TCRdb itself ran the reads through MiXCR, one entry per CDR3 protein. This sample has 70,000 to 95,000 distinct CDR3 sequences, with over 15% found just once. Regarding time point: before trial treatment. The sequenced sample was PBMCs, obtained before treatment. The receptors derive from a male donor with prostate cancer.

This sequence joins TRBV11-2 and TRBJ1-1; D is ambiguous. The CDR3 totals 14 residues. Trimming pared 5 bases from V and 0 bases from J, leaving 10 bases between. Germline V lookup: CDR1 SGHAT, CDR2 FQNNGV. The CDR3 nucleotides read TGTGCCAGCAGCCCCCAGGTCTTGAACACTGAAGCTTTCTTT. The encoded protein is CASSPQVLNTEAFF.

This clonotype has a count of ten or more. The CDR3 protein is CASSFGAGYEQYF. The CDR3, as DNA: TGTGCCAGCAGCTTTGGAGCGGGTTACGAGCAGTACTTC. The V call is TRBV11-3, the J call TRBJ2-7, with a weak D call TRBD2 (6 bases). V lost 3 bases to trimming and J lost 4 bases, with 10 bases between them. Germline values: CDR1 SGHNT, CDR2 YENEEA. The CDR3 is made up of 13 amino acids. The whole variable domain, filled in from reference TRBV11-3 and TRBJ2-7, reads EAGVVQSPRYKIIEKKQPVAFWCNPISGHNTLYWYLQNLGQGPELLIRYENEEAVDDSQLPKDRFSAERLKGVDSTLKIQPAELGDSAVYLCASSFGAGYEQYFGPGTRLTVT.

Turning to this clonotype: This likely stems from a read error, as it lies one base from a far larger clone. The chain couples TRBV30 to TRBJ2-1; D unresolved. The V gene lost 5 bases and the J gene lost 10 bases, with 15 bases spanning the gap. The CDR3 extends over 12 amino acids. The V gene's germline CDR1 is GTSNPN and CDR2 SVGIG (reference sequence). DNA for the CDR3: TGTGCCTGGGCCGGGCAAAGCTACGAGCAGTTCTTC. Encoded protein: CAWAGQSYEQFF.

This clonotype occurred many times. CDR3 loop: CSAKRGDLGGSPLHF. CDR3 bases: TGCAGTGCTAAGCGAGGGGACCTGGGGGGTTCACCCCTCCACTTT. The chain employs TRBV20-1 and TRBJ1-6, with D possibly matching TRBD1 (5 bases). Per the germline V gene, CDR1 is DFQATT and CDR2 is SNEGSKA (reference sequence). CDR3 length: 15 amino acids. Trimming took off 4 bases at V and 9 bases at J, with 19 bases between the two ends.

This clonotype appeared many times. The chain uses TRBV11-1 and TRBJ2-2; D gene ambiguous. Trimming left V 2 bases short and J 4 bases short, with 5 bases between. Germline loops: CDR1 SGHAT, CDR2 FQDESV (reference sequence). This CDR3 comprises 13 residues. CDR3 loop: CASSLLGTGELFF. The CDR3 DNA is TGTGCCAGCAGCTTATTGGGCACCGGGGAGCTGTTTTTT.

This clonotype was found many times. J is TRBJ1-2 and V is TRBV27; 8 nucleotides line up with TRBD1. From germline, CDR1 is MNHEY and CDR2 SMNVEV (reference sequence). J lost 7 bases, V lost 5 bases, and 12 bases had no gene match. The CDR3 loop spans 15 amino acids. CDR3 in DNA: TGTGCCAGCAGTCAGGGGCACAGGGGGAGTTTTGGCTACACCTTC. Residues: CASSQGHRGSFGYTF.

This clonotype was seen a few times. This sequence joins TRBV10-2 and TRBJ2-7; D might be TRBD1 (5 bases). Germline lookup yields CDR1 WSHSY and CDR2 SAAADI. The CDR3 is 12 residues long. Trimming stripped 11 bases from V and 3 bases from J, with 14 bases between. The CDR3 reads CAVGPSFYEQYF. CDR3 in DNA: TGCGCCGTGGGGCCCTCTTTCTACGAGCAGTACTTC.

Many counts were recorded for this clonotype. This chain's CDR3 is CASTAGTYEQYF. In DNA form, the CDR3 reads TGCGCCAGCACTGCTGGGACCTACGAGCAGTACTTC. V gene TRBV5-1 combines with J gene TRBJ2-7; no clear D. Germline-derived CDR1 and CDR2 are SGHRS and YFSETQ. Trimming removed 6 bases from V and 2 bases from J, with 9 bases in between. The CDR3 extends over 12 amino acids.

The rearrangement joins TRBV4-2 to TRBJ2-1; D is perhaps TRBD1 or TRBD2 (5 bases each). The germline gives CDR1 LGHNA, CDR2 YNFKEQ. V lost 3 bases to trimming and J lost 9 bases, with 21 bases between them. The CDR3 consists of 16 residues. The CDR3 is CASSQVFSANGGEQFF. CDR3 nucleotide sequence: TGTGCCAGCAGCCAGGTATTCAGCGCCAATGGGGGTGAGCAGTTCTTC.

The chain joins TRBV5-4 to TRBJ2-1; 10 bases fit TRBD2. CDR3 length: 17 residues. CDR1 and CDR2 (germline): SGHNT, YYREEE (reference sequence). V shed 0 bases, J shed 2 bases, and the junction held 5 bases outside the gene matches. The CDR3 nucleotides are TGTGCCAGCAGCTTGGGCGGTACTAGCGGGGCCTACAATGAGCAGTTCTTC. This translates into CASSLGGTSGAYNEQFF.

This clonotype was counted many times. The CDR3 nucleotides are TGCGCCAGCAGCTTGGAGAACCTCCTCTACACTGAAGCTTTCTTT. Its protein is CASSLENLLYTEAFF. The rearrangement uses TRBV5-1 and TRBJ1-1; D is undetermined. CDR1 and CDR2 from the germline V gene are SGHRS and YFSETQ. Trimming removed 0 bases from V and 3 bases from J, with 12 bases in between. CDR3 length: 15 residues. Drawing the rest from reference TRBV5-1 and TRBJ1-1, the complete variable domain is KAGVTQTPRYLIKTRGQQVTLSCSPISGHRSVSWYQQTPGQGLQFLFEYFSETQRNKGNFPGRFSGRQFSNSRSEMNVSTLELGDSALYLCASSLENLLYTEAFFGQGTRLTVV.

This clonotype was seen many times. The chain couples TRBV4-1 to TRBJ1-5, with TRBD1 matching 8 bases. V shed 6 bases, J shed 1 base, and the junction held 2 bases outside the gene matches. The CDR3 contains 14 residues. Germline lookup yields CDR1 MGHRA and CDR2 YSYEKL. This chain's CDR3 is CASSRTGSNQPQHF. In nucleotides, the CDR3 is TGCGCCAGCAGTCGGACAGGGAGCAATCAGCCCCAGCATTTT.

This clonotype was detected many times. The rearrangement links TRBV5-4 to TRBJ2-7; 16 bases align to TRBD2. This CDR3 has 17 residues. Germline CDR1 is SGHNT and CDR2 is YYREEE (reference sequence). J lost 2 bases, V lost 4 bases, and 6 bases had no gene match. This CDR3 reads CASSPGTSGGAAYEQYF. In DNA form, the CDR3 reads TGTGCCAGCAGCCCCGGGACTAGCGGGGGGGCAGCCTACGAGCAGTACTTC.

A note on this clonotype: A clone one base away is much larger, so this may be a read error. The chain combines TRBV29-1 with TRBJ2-2; 11 positions match TRBD2. This CDR3 is 14 amino acids long. The germline V gene encodes CDR1 SQVTM and CDR2 ANQGSEA. The CDR3 region is CSGVAGGGTGGLFF. For the CDR3, the DNA is TGCAGCGGGGTAGCGGGGGGGGGCACCGGGGGGCTGTTTTTT.

This clonotype has only one observation. A far larger clone differs by one base, so this is likely a read error. The chain is built from TRBV5-1 and TRBJ2-1; 8 bases fit TRBD2. CDR1 SGHRS and CDR2 YFSETQ come from the germline V gene. The CDR3 extends over 13 amino acids. Here the CDR3 DNA reads TGTGCCAGCAGCCATAGCGGGGTGGGTGAGCAGTTCTTC. This translates into CASSHSGVGEQFF. Based on the CDR3 plus reference TRBV5-1 and TRBJ2-1, the full variable domain is KAGVTQTPRYLIKTRGQQVTLSCSPISGHRSVSWYQQTPGQGLQFLFEYFSETQRNKGNFPGRFSGRQFSNSRSEMNVSTLELGDSALYLCASSHSGVGEQFFGPGTRLTVL.

This clonotype was seen repeatedly, ten times or more. J is TRBJ1-1 and V is TRBV4-1; D is unclear. The V and J ends lost 1 base and 8 bases respectively, with 5 bases between them. This CDR3 region has 11 residues. Germline-derived CDR1 and CDR2 are MGHRA and YSYEKL. The CDR3 loop reads CASSQGQEAFF. CDR3 nucleotides: TGCGCCAGCAGCCAAGGCCAGGAAGCTTTCTTT.

This clonotype was recorded many times. This sequence joins TRBV6-2 or TRBV6-3 and TRBJ2-5, with D possibly being TRBD1 (5 bases). Germline V gene sequence: CDR1 MNHEY, CDR2 SVGEGT. This CDR3 spans 16 amino acids. The V end was cut by 2 bases, the J end by 0 bases, with 13 bases between. The CDR3 nucleotides are TGTGCCAGCAGTTACCCCCTGACAGTACACCAAGAGACCCAGTACTTC. Its translation is CASSYPLTVHQETQYF.

This clonotype appeared many times. The chain is built from TRBV3-1 and TRBJ1-4; possible D gene TRBD1, 6 bases. The V gene lost 4 bases and the J gene lost 6 bases, with 12 bases spanning the gap. Germline V gene data show CDR1 as LGHDT and CDR2 as YNNKEL (reference sequence). The CDR3 length is 14 residues. The CDR3 reads CASSRRGPDEKLFF. CDR3 nucleotides: TGTGCCAGCAGCCGTCGGGGGCCCGATGAAAAACTGTTTTTT.

This clonotype was observed many times. The J gene is TRBJ1-5, the V gene TRBV2; D call uncertain. This CDR3 region has 11 residues. Looked up from germline, CDR1 is SNHLY and CDR2 is FYNNEI. Between the trimmed V and J ends, which lost 3 bases and 6 bases, there was a span of 3 bases. In nucleotides, the CDR3 is TGTGCCAGCAGTGATGGTCAGCCCCAGCATTTT. It encodes CASSDGQPQHF.

Many counts were recorded for this clonotype. The chain links TRBV4-1 to TRBJ1-1, with D perhaps matching TRBD1 (5 bases). CDR1 is MGHRA, CDR2 YSYEKL, per germline. Deletions cut 2 bases from V and 4 bases from J, with 17 bases between. The CDR3 consists of 16 residues. The CDR3 DNA follows: TGCGCCAGCAGCCAAATGATGGGGGTTGAAGGCACTGAAGCTTTCTTT. Translating it yields CASSQMMGVEGTEAFF.